This is a list of T cell receptor beta chains from one sample in a study of blood T cell repertoires in COVID-19. TCRdb keeps only in-frame clones here, not all; method: immunoSEQ multiplex PCR. The table includes around 170,000 clones, 70% to 90% detected once. Specimen: peripheral blood. The receptors derive from a man aged 50 to 60 with active or convalescent COVID-19. Both conserved end residues are part of each CDR3. A D gene is named only where the DNA matches it firmly. The size field is filled for only some rows; it gives once, few, many or a size class.

J,size,length,D,V,CDR3,DNA
TRBJ2-7,.,14,TRBD1,TRBV19,CASSRVDRGGEQYF,TGTGCCAGTAGTAGGGTGGACAGGGGGGGAGAGCAGTACTTC
TRBJ1-3,.,15,.,TRBV5-1,CASNPGGTSGNTIYF,TGCGCCAGCAACCCGGGAGGGACCTCTGGAAACACCATATATTTT
TRBJ1-2,.,20,TRBD1,TRBV7-7,CASSEGQGVLRFLSNYGYTF,TGTGCCAGCAGCGAGGGACAGGGGGTCCTACGCTTCCTTTCTAACTATGGCTACACCTTC
TRBJ1-6,.,15,TRBD1,TRBV18,CASSPGTADVSPLHF,TGTGCCAGCTCACCTGGGACAGCGGATGTTTCACCCCTCCACTTT
TRBJ2-3,.,18,TRBD2,TRBV4-1,CASSQRLAGGPTTDTQYF,TGCGCCAGCAGCCAACGACTAGCGGGGGGTCCCACCACAGATACGCAGTATTTT
TRBJ1-5,.,13,.,TRBV7-2,CASSLAEMQPQHF,TGTGCCAGCAGCTTAGCGGAGATGCAGCCCCAGCATTTT
TRBJ1-5,.,15,.,TRBV18,CASSYLPDGDQPQHF,TGTGCCAGCTCATACTTACCCGACGGGGATCAGCCCCAGCATTTT
TRBJ1-1,.,14,.,TRBV6-5,CASSLGRTNTEAFF,TGTGCCAGCAGTTTGGGGCGGACGAACACTGAAGCTTTCTTT
TRBJ1-1,.,18,TRBD1,TRBV11-2,CASSLDRGQGASNTEAFF,TGTGCCAGCAGCTTAGATCGGGGACAGGGGGCTTCGAACACTGAAGCTTTCTTT
TRBJ1-1,.,10,.,TRBV30,CAWADNEAFF,TGTGCCTGGGCGGACAATGAAGCTTTCTTT
TRBJ1-4,.,16,.,TRBV11-2,CASSLGTLATNEKLFF,TGTGCCAGCAGCTTGGGGACACTTGCAACTAATGAAAAACTGTTTTTT
TRBJ1-3,.,14,TRBD1,TRBV2,CASSSTGPGNTIYF,TGTGCCAGCAGTTCGACAGGGCCCGGAAACACCATATATTTT
TRBJ2-5,.,15,TRBD2,TRBV7-2,CASSLVAGGQETQYF,TGTGCCAGCAGCTTAGTTGCGGGGGGCCAAGAGACCCAGTACTTC
TRBJ2-1,.,15,TRBD1,TRBV5-1,CASSPTGAAYNEQFF,TGCGCCAGCAGCCCAACAGGGGCCGCCTACAATGAGCAGTTCTTC
TRBJ2-4,.,14,TRBD2,TRBV28,CASTAGVDKNIQYF,TGTGCCAGCACGGCGGGGGTCGACAAAAACATTCAGTACTTC
TRBJ1-2,few,13,TRBD1,TRBV4-2,CASSQQGAYGYTF,TGTGCCAGCAGCCAACAGGGGGCCTATGGCTACACCTTC
TRBJ1-6,.,14,.,TRBV6-5,CASADGLDFSPLHF,TGTGCCAGCGCTGACGGCCTTGACTTTTCACCCCTCCACTTT
TRBJ1-4,.,15,TRBD1,TRBV6-5,CASSWDSPFNEKLFF,TGTGCCAGCAGCTGGGACAGCCCATTTAATGAAAAACTGTTTTTT
TRBJ1-4,few,16,.,TRBV6-5,CASSYSGQGKNEKLFF,TGTGCCAGCAGTTACTCAGGTCAGGGGAAGAATGAAAAACTGTTTTTT
TRBJ1-4,.,15,TRBD1,TRBV7-2,CASSLEQGFYEKLFF,TGTGCCAGCAGCTTAGAACAGGGGTTCTATGAAAAACTGTTTTTT
TRBJ1-4,.,16,.,TRBV7-9,CASSLQHSGGVEKLFF,TGTGCCAGCAGCTTACAACATTCGGGGGGAGTTGAAAAACTGTTTTTT
TRBJ2-2,.,16,.,TRBV7-6,CASSLEISTLTGELFF,TGTGCCAGCAGCTTAGAAATTAGTACCCTCACCGGGGAGCTGTTTTTT
TRBJ1-5,.,13,TRBD1,TRBV9,CASSSGQGQPQHF,TGTGCCAGCAGCTCCGGACAGGGTCAGCCCCAGCATTTT
TRBJ1-2,.,16,.,TRBV4-2,CASSQDTVPRVYGYTF,TGTGCCAGCAGCCAAGATACCGTACCCCGGGTCTATGGCTACACCTTC
TRBJ1-1,.,15,TRBD1,TRBV6-2/TRBV6-3,CASSYAGTGNTEAFF,TGTGCCAGCAGTTACGCCGGGACAGGGAACACTGAAGCTTTCTTT
TRBJ2-3,.,15,.,TRBV28,CASRHILARSYTQYF,TGTGCCAGCAGGCATATCCTAGCCCGATCCTATACGCAGTATTTT